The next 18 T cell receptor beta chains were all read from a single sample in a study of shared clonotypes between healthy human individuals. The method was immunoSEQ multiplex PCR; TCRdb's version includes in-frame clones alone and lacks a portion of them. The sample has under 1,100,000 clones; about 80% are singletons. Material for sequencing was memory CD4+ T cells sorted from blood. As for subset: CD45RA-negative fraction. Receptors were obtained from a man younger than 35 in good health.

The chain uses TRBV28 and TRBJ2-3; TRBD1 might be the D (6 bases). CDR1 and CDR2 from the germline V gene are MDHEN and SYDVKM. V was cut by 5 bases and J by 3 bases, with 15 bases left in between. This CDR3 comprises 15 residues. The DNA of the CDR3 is TGTGCCAGCAGTCCAGGGGACCGGAGAACAGATACGCAGTATTTT. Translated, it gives CASSPGDRRTDTQYF.

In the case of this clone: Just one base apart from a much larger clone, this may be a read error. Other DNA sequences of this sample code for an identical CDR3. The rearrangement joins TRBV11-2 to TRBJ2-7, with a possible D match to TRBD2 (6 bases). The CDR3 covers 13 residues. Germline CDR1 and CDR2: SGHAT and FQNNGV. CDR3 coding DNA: TGTGCCAGCAGTTTAGGAGGGGTGTACGAGCAGTACTTC. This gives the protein CASSLGGVYEQYF.

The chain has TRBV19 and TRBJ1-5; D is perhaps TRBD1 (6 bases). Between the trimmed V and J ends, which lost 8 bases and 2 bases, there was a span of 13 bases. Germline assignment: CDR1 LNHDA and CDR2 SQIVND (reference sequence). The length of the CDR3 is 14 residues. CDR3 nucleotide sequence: TGTGCCAGTTCCGAGGGGGTTGGCAATCAGCCCCAGCATTTT. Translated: CASSEGVGNQPQHF.

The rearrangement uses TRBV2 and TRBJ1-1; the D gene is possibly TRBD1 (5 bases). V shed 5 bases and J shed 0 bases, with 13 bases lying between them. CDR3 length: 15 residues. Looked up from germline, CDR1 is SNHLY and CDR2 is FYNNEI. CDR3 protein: CASSRQLNMNTEAFF. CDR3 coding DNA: TGTGCCAGCAGTCGACAGTTGAACATGAACACTGAAGCTTTCTTT.

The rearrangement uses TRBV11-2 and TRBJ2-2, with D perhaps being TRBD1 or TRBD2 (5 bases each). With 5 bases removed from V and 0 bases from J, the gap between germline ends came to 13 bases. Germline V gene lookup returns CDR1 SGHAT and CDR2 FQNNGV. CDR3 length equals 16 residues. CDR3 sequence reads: CASSHFGATNTGELFF. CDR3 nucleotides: TGTGCCAGCAGCCATTTCGGGGCGACGAACACCGGGGAGCTGTTTTTT.

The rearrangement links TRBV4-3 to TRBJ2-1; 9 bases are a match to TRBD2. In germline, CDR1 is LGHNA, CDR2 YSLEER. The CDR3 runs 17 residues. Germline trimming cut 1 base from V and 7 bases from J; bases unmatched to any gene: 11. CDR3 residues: CASSQVRGSGSKNEQFF. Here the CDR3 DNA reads TGCGCCAGCAGCCAAGTCCGAGGTAGCGGGAGTAAGAATGAGCAGTTCTTC.

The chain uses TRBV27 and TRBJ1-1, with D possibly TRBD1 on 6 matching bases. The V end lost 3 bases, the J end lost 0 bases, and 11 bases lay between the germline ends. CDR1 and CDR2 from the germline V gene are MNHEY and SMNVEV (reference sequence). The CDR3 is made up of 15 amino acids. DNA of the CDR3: TGTGCCAGCAGTTTTACAGGGTACATGAACACTGAAGCTTTCTTT. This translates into CASSFTGYMNTEAFF.

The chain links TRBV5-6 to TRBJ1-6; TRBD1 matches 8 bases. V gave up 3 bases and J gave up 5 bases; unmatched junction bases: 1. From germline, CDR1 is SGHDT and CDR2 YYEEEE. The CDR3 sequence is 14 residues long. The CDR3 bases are TGTGCCAGCAGCTACAGGGGGAATAATTCACCCCTCCACTTT. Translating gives CASSYRGNNSPLHF.

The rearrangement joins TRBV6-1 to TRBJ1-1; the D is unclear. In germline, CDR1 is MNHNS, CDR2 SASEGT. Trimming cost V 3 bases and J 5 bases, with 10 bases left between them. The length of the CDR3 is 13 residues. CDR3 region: CASSDRVGTEAFF. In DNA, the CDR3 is TGTGCCAGCAGTGACCGCGTGGGGACTGAAGCTTTCTTT.

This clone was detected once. The CDR3 DNA sequence: TGTGCCAGCAGTTTACGGCAGGGGGCGAAGACCTACGAGCAGTACTTC. Its protein is CASSLRQGAKTYEQYF. The J gene is TRBJ2-7, the V gene TRBV28; 8 nucleotides match TRBD1. The CDR3 length is 16 residues. Germline assignment: CDR1 MDHEN and CDR2 SYDVKM. Losses at the gene ends were 2 bases for V and 2 bases for J; bases not matched to a gene: 8. Full variable domain (remainder filled in from reference TRBV28 and TRBJ2-7): DVKVTQSSRYLVKRTGEKVFLECVQDMDHENMFWYRQDPGLGLRLIYFSYDVKMKEKGDIPEGYSVSREKKERFSLILESASTNQTSMYLCASSLRQGAKTYEQYFGPGTRLTVT.

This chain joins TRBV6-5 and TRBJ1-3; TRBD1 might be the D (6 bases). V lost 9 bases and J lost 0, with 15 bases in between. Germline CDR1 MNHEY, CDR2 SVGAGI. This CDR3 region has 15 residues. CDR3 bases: TGTGCCAGTTCGGGACACCTCAGCTCTGGAAACACCATATATTTT. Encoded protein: CASSGHLSSGNTIYF.

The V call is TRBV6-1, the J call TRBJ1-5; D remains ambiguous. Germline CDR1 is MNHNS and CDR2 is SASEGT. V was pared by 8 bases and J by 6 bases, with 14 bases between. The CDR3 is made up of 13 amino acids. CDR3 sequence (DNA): TGTGCCAGCTCCCGAGATGAGGGTCAGCCCCAGCATTTT. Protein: CASSRDEGQPQHF.

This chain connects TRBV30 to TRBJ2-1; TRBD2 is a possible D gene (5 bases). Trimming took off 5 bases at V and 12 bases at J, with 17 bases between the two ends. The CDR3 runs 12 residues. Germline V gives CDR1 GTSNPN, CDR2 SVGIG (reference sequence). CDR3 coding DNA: TGTGCCTGGTTGAGCGGAGCACAATCGCAGTTCTTC. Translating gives CAWLSGAQSQFF.

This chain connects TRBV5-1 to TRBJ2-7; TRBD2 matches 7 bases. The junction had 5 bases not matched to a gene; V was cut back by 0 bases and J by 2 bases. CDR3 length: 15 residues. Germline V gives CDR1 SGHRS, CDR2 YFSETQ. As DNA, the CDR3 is TGCGCCAGCAGCTTGGAGCGGGGAGGGCCCTACGAGCAGTACTTC. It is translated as CASSLERGGPYEQYF.

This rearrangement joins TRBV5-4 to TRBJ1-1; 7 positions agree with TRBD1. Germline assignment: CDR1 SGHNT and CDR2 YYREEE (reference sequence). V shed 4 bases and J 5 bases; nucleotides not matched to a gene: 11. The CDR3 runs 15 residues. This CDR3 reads CASSLQTGRVTEAFF. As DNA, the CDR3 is TGTGCCAGCAGCCTTCAGACAGGGAGGGTTACTGAAGCTTTCTTT.

CDR3 region: CASRATGSDTEAFF. CDR3 sequence (DNA): TGTGCCAGCAGGGCGACAGGTAGTGACACTGAAGCTTTCTTT. The gene calls are TRBV5-6 and TRBJ1-1; perhaps TRBD1 as D (6 bases). From germline, CDR1 is SGHDT and CDR2 YYEEEE. This CDR3 contains 14 residues. V shed 5 bases and J shed 3 bases, with 14 bases lying between them. Filled out from reference TRBV5-6 and TRBJ1-1, the complete variable domain reads DAGVTQSPTHLIKTRGQQVTLRCSPKSGHDTVSWYQQALGQGPQFIFQYYEEEERQRGNFPDRFSGHQFPNYSSELNVNALLLGDSALYLCASRATGSDTEAFFGQGTRLTVV.

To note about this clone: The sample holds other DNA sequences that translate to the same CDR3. The CDR3 sequence is CASSLAGGTDTQYF. The CDR3 DNA reads as TGTGCCAGCAGTCTAGCGGGAGGCACAGATACGCAGTATTTT. The chain joins TRBV6-1 to TRBJ2-3; 10 nucleotides line up with TRBD2. The germline CDR1 and CDR2 sequences are MNHNS and SASEGT. The CDR3 contains 14 residues. With V trimmed by 5 bases and J by 1 base, 0 bases remained unmatched.

This CDR3 reads CATFGLRAGGHYEQYF. CDR3 nucleotides: TGCGCCACATTCGGTCTACGGGCGGGAGGGCACTACGAGCAGTACTTC. The chain has TRBV10-1 and TRBJ2-7, with 9 bases aligning to TRBD2. Germline V gene sequence: CDR1 WNHNN, CDR2 SYGVQD (reference sequence). The CDR3 is 16 amino acids. V lost 10 bases and J lost 3; bases outside the gene matches: 16.